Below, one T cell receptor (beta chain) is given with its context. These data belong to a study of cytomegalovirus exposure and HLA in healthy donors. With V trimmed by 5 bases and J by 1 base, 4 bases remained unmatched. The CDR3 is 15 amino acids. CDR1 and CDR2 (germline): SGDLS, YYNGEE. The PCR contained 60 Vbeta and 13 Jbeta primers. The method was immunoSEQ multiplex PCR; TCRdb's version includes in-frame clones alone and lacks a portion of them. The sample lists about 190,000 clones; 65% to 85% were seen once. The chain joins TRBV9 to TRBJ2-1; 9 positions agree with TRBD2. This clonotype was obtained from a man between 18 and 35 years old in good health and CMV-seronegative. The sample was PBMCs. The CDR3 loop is CASSFSGGSYNEQFF. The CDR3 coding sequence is TGTGCCAGCAGTTTTAGCGGGGGATCCTACAATGAGCAGTTCTTC.